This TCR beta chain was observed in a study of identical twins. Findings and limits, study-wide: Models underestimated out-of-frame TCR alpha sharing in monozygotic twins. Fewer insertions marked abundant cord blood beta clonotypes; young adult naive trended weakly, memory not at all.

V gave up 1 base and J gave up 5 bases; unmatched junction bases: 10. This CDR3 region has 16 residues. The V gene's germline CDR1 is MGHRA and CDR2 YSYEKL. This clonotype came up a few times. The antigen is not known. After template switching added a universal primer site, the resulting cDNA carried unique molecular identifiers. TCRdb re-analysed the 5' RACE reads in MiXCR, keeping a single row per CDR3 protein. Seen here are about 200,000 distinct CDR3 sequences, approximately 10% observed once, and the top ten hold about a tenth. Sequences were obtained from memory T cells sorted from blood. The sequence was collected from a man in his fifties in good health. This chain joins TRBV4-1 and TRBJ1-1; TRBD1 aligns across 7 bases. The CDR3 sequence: CASSQGGRGLRTEAFF. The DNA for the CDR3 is TGCGCCAGCAGCCAAGGGGGGAGGGGGCTGCGGACTGAAGCTTTCTTT.